The 5 T cell receptor beta chains listed next were all sequenced from one sample in a study of blood T cell repertoires in COVID-19. Clones were read by immunoSEQ multiplex PCR, and TCRdb kept only the in-frame ones, dropping some. The table shows 200,000 to 250,000 clones, with approximately 85% occurring only once. Sequenced: peripheral blood. The source is a woman aged 80 or older with COVID-19, enrolled during active disease.

This clone was seen only once. The V gene is TRBV5-6, the J gene TRBJ1-5; D gene uncertain. With 4 bases removed from V and 7 bases from J, the gap between germline ends came to 18 bases. CDR1 SGHDT and CDR2 YYEEEE come from the germline V gene. CDR3 length equals 15 residues. The CDR3 loop reads CASSQGLPTGQPQHF. The CDR3 DNA reads TGTGCCAGCAGCCAAGGTCTACCCACGGGACAGCCCCAGCATTTT.

The V gene is TRBV6-5, the J gene TRBJ1-1; TRBD1 might be the D (6 bases). Germline CDR1 MNHEY, CDR2 SVGAGI. This CDR3 contains 14 residues. V was clipped by 6 bases and J by 1 base, with 12 bases between them. As DNA, the CDR3 is TGTGCCAGCAGAAGGACAGTAAAGAACACTGAAGCTTTCTTT. This codes for CASRRTVKNTEAFF.

V usage is TRBV27 and J usage is TRBJ1-2, with D maybe TRBD1 (5 bases). Trimming left V 5 bases short and J 4 bases short, with 14 bases between. This CDR3 region has 14 residues. Germline V CDR1 and CDR2: MNHEY, SMNVEV (reference sequence). For the CDR3, the DNA is TGTGCCAGCAGTCCAGCGGCGGGGCCCTATGGCTACACCTTC. Translating gives CASSPAAGPYGYTF.

This clone was detected once. The chain links TRBV18 to TRBJ2-5; TRBD2 matches 7 bases. V lost 0 bases, J lost 4 bases, and 2 bases stayed unmatched. The CDR3 consists of 14 residues. Per the germline V gene, CDR1 is KGHSH and CDR2 is LQKENI. The CDR3 region is CASSPPSGGETQYF. The CDR3 nucleotides read TGTGCCAGCTCACCACCGTCGGGGGGAGAGACCCAGTACTTC.

The J gene is TRBJ2-7, the V gene TRBV10-2; a possible D gene is TRBD1 (6 bases). This CDR3 is built from 12 residues. Germline V gene data show CDR1 as WSHSY and CDR2 as SAAADI. The V end was cut by 4 bases, the J end by 4 bases, with 8 bases between. CDR3 DNA: TGCGCCAGCAGTGGTGGACAGTACGAGCAGTACTTC. Its translation: CASSGGQYEQYF.